This entry is about one T cell receptor beta chain. This sample is part of a study of blood T cell repertoires in COVID-19. Background on the study: Some COVID-19 samples were acute and others convalescent; all came from the United States, Italy and Spain. T cells, B-cell-depleted T cells, or PBMCs provided the cDNA or gDNA that served as material.

Original methodology: Reference gene primer amplification in the assay estimated nucleated cell counts. TCRdb's copy holds only in-frame clones and misses some; the assay was immunoSEQ multiplex PCR. V, J and clone size are taken as reported in that table, and D and trimming were inferred from the DNA itself. The sample records tens of thousands of clones, 70% to 90% being singletons. What was sequenced was peripheral blood. The origin of this receptor is a human donor in a cohort sampled during active COVID-19.

CDR3 sequence: CASSSSGRRSTEAFF. The CDR3 region has the DNA TGTGCCAGCAGCTCCAGCGGACGGCGGAGCACTGAAGCTTTCTTT. The chain recombines TRBV12-1 with TRBJ1-1. TRBV12-1 is listed as a pseudogene. The CDR3 totals 15 residues.